This T cell receptor beta chain was sequenced for a study of regulatory T cells in long-lasting Graves disease. The time point is: persistent/refractory GD, antithyroid drugs over 5 years with positive TRAb. From RNA extracted from PBMCs, the TCR library was made. There are many counts of this clonotype. V lost 7 bases, J lost 0 bases, and 9 bases lay in between. From germline, CDR1 is MNHNS and CDR2 SASEGT. The CDR3 totals 13 residues. Sequencing libraries for TCR beta were prepared with iRepertoire HTBI primers and Arm-PCR of CDR3 regions. Each CDR3 protein is one row after TCRdb ran MiXCR on the multiplex PCR reads. The data hold 450,000 or so distinct CDR3 sequences, with about 22% observed a single time.

The chain employs TRBV6-1 and TRBJ1-1; D uncertain. The source of this sequence is a female donor with Graves disease. The sample consisted of peripheral blood mononuclear cells (PBMCs), taken when the disease was refractory, from a patient treated with antithyroid drugs. The CDR3 bases are TGTGCCAGCACCCCCCACATGAACACTGAAGCTTTCTTT. This sequence encodes CASTPHMNTEAFF.